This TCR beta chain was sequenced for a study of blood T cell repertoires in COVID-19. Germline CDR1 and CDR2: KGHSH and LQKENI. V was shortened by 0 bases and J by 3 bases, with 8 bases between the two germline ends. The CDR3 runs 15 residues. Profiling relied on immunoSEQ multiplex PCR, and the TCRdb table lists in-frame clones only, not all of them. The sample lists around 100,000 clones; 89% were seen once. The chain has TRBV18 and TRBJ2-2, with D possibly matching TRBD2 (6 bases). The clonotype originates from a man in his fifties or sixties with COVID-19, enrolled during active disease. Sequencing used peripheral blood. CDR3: CASSPPGGYTGELFF. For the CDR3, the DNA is TGTGCCAGCTCACCACCGGGGGGATACACCGGGGAGCTGTTTTTT.